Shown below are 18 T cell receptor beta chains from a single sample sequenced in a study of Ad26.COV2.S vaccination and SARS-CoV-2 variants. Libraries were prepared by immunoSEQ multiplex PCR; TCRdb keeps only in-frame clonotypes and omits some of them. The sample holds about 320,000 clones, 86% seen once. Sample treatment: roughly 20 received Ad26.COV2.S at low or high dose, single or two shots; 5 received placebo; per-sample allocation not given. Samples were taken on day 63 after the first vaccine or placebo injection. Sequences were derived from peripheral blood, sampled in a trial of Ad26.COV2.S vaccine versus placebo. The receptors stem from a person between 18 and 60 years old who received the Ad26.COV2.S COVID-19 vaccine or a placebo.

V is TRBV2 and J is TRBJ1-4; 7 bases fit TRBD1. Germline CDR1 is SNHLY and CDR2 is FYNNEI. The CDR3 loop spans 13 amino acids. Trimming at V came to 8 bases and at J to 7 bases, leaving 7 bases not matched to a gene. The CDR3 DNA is TGTGCCAGCGGCCGACAGGGTAGTGAAAAACTGTTTTTT. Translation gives CASGRQGSEKLFF.

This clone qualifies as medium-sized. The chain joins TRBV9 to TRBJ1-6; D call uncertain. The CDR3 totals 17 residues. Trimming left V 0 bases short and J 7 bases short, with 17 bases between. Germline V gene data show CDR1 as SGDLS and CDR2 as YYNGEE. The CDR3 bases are TGTGCCAGCAGCGTAGACTGGTACCCCCATGAAAATTCACCCCTCCACTTT. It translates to CASSVDWYPHENSPLHF.

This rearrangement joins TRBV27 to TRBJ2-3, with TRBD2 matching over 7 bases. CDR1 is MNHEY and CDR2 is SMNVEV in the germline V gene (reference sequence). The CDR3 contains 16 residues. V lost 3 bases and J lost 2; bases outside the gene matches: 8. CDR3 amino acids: CASSLNFAGVTDTQYF. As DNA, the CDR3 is TGTGCCAGCAGTTTGAATTTCGCGGGGGTCACAGATACGCAGTATTTT.

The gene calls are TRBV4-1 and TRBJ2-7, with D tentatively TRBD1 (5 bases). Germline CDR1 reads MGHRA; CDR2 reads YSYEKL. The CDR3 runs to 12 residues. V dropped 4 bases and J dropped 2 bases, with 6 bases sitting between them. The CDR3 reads CASSLDTYEQYF. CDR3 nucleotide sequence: TGCGCCAGCAGCCTGGACACCTACGAGCAGTACTTC.

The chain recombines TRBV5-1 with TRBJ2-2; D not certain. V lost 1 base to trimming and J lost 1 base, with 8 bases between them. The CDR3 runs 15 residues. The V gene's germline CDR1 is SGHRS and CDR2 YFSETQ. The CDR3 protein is CASSLRLQNTGELFF. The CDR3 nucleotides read TGCGCCAGCAGCTTGCGACTCCAGAACACCGGGGAGCTGTTTTTT.

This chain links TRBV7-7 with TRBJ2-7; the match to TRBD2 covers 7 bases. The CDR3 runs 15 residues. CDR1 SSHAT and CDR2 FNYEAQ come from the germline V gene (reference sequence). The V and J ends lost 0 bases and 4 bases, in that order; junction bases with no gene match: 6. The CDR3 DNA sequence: TGTGCCAGCAGCTTAGCGGCGGGGGTGGTGTACGAGCAGTACTTC. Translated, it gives CASSLAAGVVYEQYF. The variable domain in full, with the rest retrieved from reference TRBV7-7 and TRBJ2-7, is GAGVSQSPRYKVTKRGQDVTLRCDPISSHATLYWYQQALGQGPEFLTYFNYEAQPDKSGLPSDRFSAERPEGSISTLTIQRTEQRDSAMYRCASSLAAGVVYEQYFGPGTRLTVT.

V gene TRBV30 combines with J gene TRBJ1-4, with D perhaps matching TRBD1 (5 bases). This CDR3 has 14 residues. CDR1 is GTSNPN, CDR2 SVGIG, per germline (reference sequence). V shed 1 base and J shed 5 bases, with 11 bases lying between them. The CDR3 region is CAWSDRGLNEKLFF. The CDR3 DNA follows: TGTGCCTGGAGTGATCGGGGACTCAATGAAAAACTGTTTTTT.

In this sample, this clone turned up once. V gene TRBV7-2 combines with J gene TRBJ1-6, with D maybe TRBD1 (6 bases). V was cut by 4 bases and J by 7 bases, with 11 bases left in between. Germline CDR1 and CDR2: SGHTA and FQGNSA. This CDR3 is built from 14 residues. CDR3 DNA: TGTGCCAGCAGCTCCGGGACACCCAATTCACCCCTCCACTTT. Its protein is CASSSGTPNSPLHF.

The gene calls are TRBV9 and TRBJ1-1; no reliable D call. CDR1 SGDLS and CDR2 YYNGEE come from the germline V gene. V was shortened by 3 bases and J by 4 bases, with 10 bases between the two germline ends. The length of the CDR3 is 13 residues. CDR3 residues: CASSAGWGTEAFF. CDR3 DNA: TGTGCCAGCAGCGCCGGGTGGGGCACTGAAGCTTTCTTT.

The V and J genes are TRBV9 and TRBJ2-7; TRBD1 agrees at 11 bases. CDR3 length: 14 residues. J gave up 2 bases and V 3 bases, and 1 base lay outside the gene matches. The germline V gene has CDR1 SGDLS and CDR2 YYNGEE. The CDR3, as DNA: TGTGCCAGCAGCGAGGGACAGGGGGCCTACGAGCAGTACTTC. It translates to CASSEGQGAYEQYF.

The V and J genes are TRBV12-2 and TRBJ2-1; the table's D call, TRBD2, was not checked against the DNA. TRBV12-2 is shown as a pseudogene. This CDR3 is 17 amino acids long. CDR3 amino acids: CASRLEMGGRGYNEQFF. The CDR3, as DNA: TGTGCAAGTCGCTTAGAAATGGGAGGAAGGGGTTACAATGAGCAGTTCTTC.

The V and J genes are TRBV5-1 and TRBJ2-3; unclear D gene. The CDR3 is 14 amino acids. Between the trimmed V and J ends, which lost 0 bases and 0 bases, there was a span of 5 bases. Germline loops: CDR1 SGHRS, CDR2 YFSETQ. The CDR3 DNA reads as TGCGCCAGCAGCTTGGACCCAAGCACAGATACGCAGTATTTT. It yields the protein CASSLDPSTDTQYF.

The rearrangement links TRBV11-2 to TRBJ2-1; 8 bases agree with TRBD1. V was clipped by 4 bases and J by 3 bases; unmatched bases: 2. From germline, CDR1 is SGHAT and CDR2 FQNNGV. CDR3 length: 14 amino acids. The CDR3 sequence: CASSSGGSYNEQFF. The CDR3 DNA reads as TGTGCCAGCAGCTCAGGGGGCAGCTACAATGAGCAGTTCTTC.

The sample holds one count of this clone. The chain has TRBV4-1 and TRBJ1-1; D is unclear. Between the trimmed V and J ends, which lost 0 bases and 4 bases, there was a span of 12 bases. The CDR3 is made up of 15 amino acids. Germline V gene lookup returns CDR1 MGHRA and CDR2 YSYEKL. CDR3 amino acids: CASSQDPTGSTEAFF. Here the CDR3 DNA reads TGCGCCAGCAGCCAAGATCCGACGGGTAGCACTGAAGCTTTCTTT.

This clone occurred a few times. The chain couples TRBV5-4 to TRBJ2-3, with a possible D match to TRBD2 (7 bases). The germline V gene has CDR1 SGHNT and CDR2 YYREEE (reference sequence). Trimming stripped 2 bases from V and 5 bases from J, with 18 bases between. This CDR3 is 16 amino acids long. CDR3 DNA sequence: TGTGCCAGCAGCTTATATGGGGGGGCCTATAAAGATACGCAGTATTTT. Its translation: CASSLYGGAYKDTQYF.

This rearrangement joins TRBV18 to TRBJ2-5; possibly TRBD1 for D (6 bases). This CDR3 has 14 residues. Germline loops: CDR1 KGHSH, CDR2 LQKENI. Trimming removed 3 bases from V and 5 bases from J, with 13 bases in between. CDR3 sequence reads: CASSPLRGSETQYF. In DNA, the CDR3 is TGTGCCAGCTCACCCCTGAGGGGGTCGGAGACCCAGTACTTC. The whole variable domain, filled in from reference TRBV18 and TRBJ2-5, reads NAGVMQNPRHLVRRRGQEARLRCSPMKGHSHVYWYRQLPEEGLKFMVYLQKENIIDESGMPKERFSAEFPKEGPSILRIQQVVRGDSAAYFCASSPLRGSETQYFGPGTRLLVL.

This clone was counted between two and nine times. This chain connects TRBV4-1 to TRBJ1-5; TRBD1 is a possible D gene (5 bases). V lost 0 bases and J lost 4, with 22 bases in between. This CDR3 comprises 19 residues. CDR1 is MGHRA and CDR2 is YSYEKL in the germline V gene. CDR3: CASSQDQGDLSFWNQPQHF. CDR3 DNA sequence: TGCGCCAGCAGCCAAGATCAGGGCGACTTAAGCTTCTGGAATCAGCCCCAGCATTTT.

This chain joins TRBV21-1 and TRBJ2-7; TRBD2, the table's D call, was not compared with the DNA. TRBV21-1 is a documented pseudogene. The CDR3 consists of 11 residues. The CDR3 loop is CARRSEVEQYF. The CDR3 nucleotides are TGTGCCAGGCGATCAGAGGTAGAGCAGTACTTC.